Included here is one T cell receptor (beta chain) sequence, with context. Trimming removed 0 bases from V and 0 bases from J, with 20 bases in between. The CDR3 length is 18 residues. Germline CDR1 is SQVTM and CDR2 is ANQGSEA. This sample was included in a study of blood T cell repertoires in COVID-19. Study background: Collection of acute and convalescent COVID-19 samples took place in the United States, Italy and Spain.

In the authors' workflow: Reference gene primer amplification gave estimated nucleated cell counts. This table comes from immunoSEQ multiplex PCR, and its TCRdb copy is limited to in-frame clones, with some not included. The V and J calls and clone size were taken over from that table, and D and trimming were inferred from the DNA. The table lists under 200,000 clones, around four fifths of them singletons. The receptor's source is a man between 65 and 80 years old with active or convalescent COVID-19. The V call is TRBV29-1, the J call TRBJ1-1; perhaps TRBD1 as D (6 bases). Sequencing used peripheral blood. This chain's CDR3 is CSVEDLSGWGLMNTEAFF. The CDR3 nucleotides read TGCAGCGTTGAAGATCTATCAGGGTGGGGGCTAATGAACACTGAAGCTTTCTTT. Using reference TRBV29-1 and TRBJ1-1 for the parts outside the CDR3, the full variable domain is SAVISQKPSRDICQRGTSLTIQCQVDSQVTMMFWYRQQPGQSLTLIATANQGSEATYESGFVIDKFPISRPNLTFSTLTVSNMSPEDSSIYLCSVEDLSGWGLMNTEAFFGQGTRLTVV.